The 17 T cell receptor beta chains below come from one sample, sequenced in a study of cytomegalovirus exposure and HLA in healthy donors (dated by TCRdb to about 2017). Libraries came from the immunoSEQ multiplex PCR assay. For the multiplex PCR, a mixture combining 60 forward primers for TCR Vbeta segments and 13 reverse primers for TCR Jbeta segments was used. TCRdb carries this immuneACCESS record with in-frame sequences only. Its versions omit some clonotypes, under half of them owing to an unresolved V gene in the studies checked, with the rest unexplained. Recorded for this sample are some 130,000 clones; about two thirds of them occurred a single time. The top ten constitute roughly 2.7% of the sample. Sequencing used PBMCs. These receptors all stem from a woman aged 55 to 70 in good health and CMV-seropositive.

The chain uses TRBV15 and TRBJ2-5, with 11 bases aligning to TRBD1. The J call may not be correct, given that the DNA end is closer to TRBJ2-7. Per germline, CDR1 LNHNV and CDR2 YYDKDF (reference sequence). CDR3 length: 15 amino acids. The CDR3 DNA sequence: TGTGCCACCAGCAGAGGGGGGACAGGGGGCTACGAGCAGTACTTC. Translation gives CATSRGGTGGYEQYF.

This clone showed up just once. The genes are TRBV6-5 and TRBJ1-1, with no clear D. CDR1 is MNHEY, CDR2 SVGAGI, per germline. The ends were cut back, 1 base at V and 1 base at J, with 4 bases in the middle. This CDR3 is 13 amino acids long. The CDR3 sequence is CASSYWQNTEAFF. The DNA of the CDR3 is TGTGCCAGCAGTTACTGGCAGAACACTGAAGCTTTCTTT.

This clone turned up a few times. V gene TRBV5-1 combines with J gene TRBJ2-3; 13 nucleotides align to TRBD2. CDR3 length: 16 residues. The V gene's germline CDR1 is SGHRS and CDR2 YFSETQ. J lost 4 bases, V lost 4 bases, and 6 bases had no gene match. The CDR3 is CASSPRTSGGADTQYF. Here the CDR3 DNA reads TGCGCCAGCAGCCCTAGGACTAGCGGGGGTGCAGATACGCAGTATTTT.

This chain links TRBV6-5 with TRBJ1-2, with D perhaps matching TRBD1 (5 bases). CDR1 is MNHEY, CDR2 SVGAGI, per germline. The CDR3 is made up of 12 amino acids. Deletions cut 6 bases from V and 4 bases from J, with 9 bases between. The DNA of the CDR3 is TGTGCCAGCAGAGGGCAGGGCTATGGCTACACCTTC. This codes for CASRGQGYGYTF.

The chain has TRBV11-3 and TRBJ2-7, with TRBD1 identical over 7 bases. The length of the CDR3 is 13 residues. Trimming at V came to 5 bases and at J to 2 bases, leaving 3 bases not matched to a gene. CDR1 is SGHNT, CDR2 YENEEA, per germline. In nucleotides, the CDR3 is TGTGCCAGCAGCCTACAGGGGACCTACGAGCAGTACTTC. Translating gives CASSLQGTYEQYF. The entire variable domain, with the rest obtained from reference TRBV11-3 and TRBJ2-7, is as follows: EAGVVQSPRYKIIEKKQPVAFWCNPISGHNTLYWYLQNLGQGPELLIRYENEEAVDDSQLPKDRFSAERLKGVDSTLKIQPAELGDSAVYLCASSLQGTYEQYFGPGTRLTVT.

This rearrangement joins TRBV5-1 to TRBJ1-6; D call uncertain. Germline-derived CDR1 and CDR2 are SGHRS and YFSETQ. The CDR3 length is 14 residues. V was clipped by 1 base and J by 7 bases, with 9 bases between them. The chain's CDR3 is CASSLSWRNSPLHF. CDR3 coding DNA: TGCGCCAGCAGCTTGTCGTGGAGAAATTCACCCCTCCACTTT.

This clone was recorded once. The rearrangement joins TRBV6-6 to TRBJ2-7; 8 nucleotides agree with TRBD1. Trimming at V came to 6 bases and at J to 1 base, leaving 8 bases not matched to a gene. CDR3 size: 15 residues. Per germline, CDR1 MNHNY and CDR2 SVGAGI (reference sequence). The CDR3 DNA reads as TGTGCCAGCAGCCCCTCCGGACAGGGATCCTACGAGCAGTACTTC. It is translated as CASSPSGQGSYEQYF.

The J gene is TRBJ1-3, the V gene TRBV2; D gene unclear. The CDR3 is made up of 14 amino acids. Germline V lookup: CDR1 SNHLY, CDR2 FYNNEI. V lost 5 bases to trimming and J lost 0 bases, with 8 bases between them. In DNA form, the CDR3 reads TGTGCCAGCAGTACGACGGGCTCTGGAAACACCATATATTTT. This sequence encodes CASSTTGSGNTIYF.

This clone was detected a few times. The V call is TRBV27, the J call TRBJ1-5; D perhaps matches TRBD1 (6 bases). V was shortened by 0 bases and J by 0 bases, with 18 bases between the two germline ends. This CDR3 contains 19 residues. In germline, CDR1 is MNHEY, CDR2 SMNVEV (reference sequence). The CDR3 bases are TGTGCCAGCAGTTTATCCGCCGGGACAAGGTTTTATAGCAATCAGCCCCAGCATTTT. It encodes CASSLSAGTRFYSNQPQHF.

V usage is TRBV6-5 and J usage is TRBJ1-2; maybe TRBD1 (5 bases). The CDR3 spans 15 residues. Germline assignment: CDR1 MNHEY and CDR2 SVGAGI. The V end was cut by 5 bases, the J end by 5 bases, with 18 bases between. CDR3 in DNA: TGTGCCAGCAGTGGGTCAGACAGAAGACCTTATGGCTACACCTTC. Protein product: CASSGSDRRPYGYTF.

This chain uses TRBV2 with TRBJ2-5, with 11 bases identical to TRBD1. CDR3 size: 14 residues. From germline, CDR1 is SNHLY and CDR2 FYNNEI. Trimming took 4 bases from V and 4 from J; bases not matched to a gene: 2. In nucleotides, the CDR3 is TGTGCCAGCAGTGGGGGACAGGGGGGAGAGACCCAGTACTTC. Translated, it gives CASSGGQGGETQYF.

This clone was counted only a few times. The chain combines TRBV10-1 with TRBJ2-7; 7 nucleotides match TRBD1. Germline CDR1 and CDR2: WNHNN and SYGVQD (reference sequence). V shed 2 bases, J shed 2 bases, and the junction held 12 bases outside the gene matches. This CDR3 is built from 17 residues. The CDR3 DNA reads TGCGCCAGCAGTGAGGGGAGAGAAGACAGGGCACCCTACGAGCAGTACTTC. Translation gives CASSEGREDRAPYEQYF.

Points on this clone: Mismatch with germline at one junction end may stem from a read error. CDR3 nucleotides: TGCGCCAGCAGCTTGGCCTGGGCTGGAAATACCATATATTTT. Its translation: CASSLAWAGNTIYF. V and J are TRBV5-1 and TRBJ1-3; D remains ambiguous. Germline CDR1 is SGHRS and CDR2 is YFSETQ. The CDR3 loop spans 14 amino acids.

The chain uses TRBV5-1 and TRBJ2-1; the match to TRBD1 covers 9 bases. Germline loops: CDR1 SGHRS, CDR2 YFSETQ. CDR3 length equals 15 residues. V lost 5 bases and J lost 4; bases outside the gene matches: 7. CDR3 region: CASSLQGASYNEQFF. CDR3 nucleotides: TGCGCCAGCAGTTTACAGGGGGCAAGTTACAATGAGCAGTTCTTC.

The rearrangement uses TRBV19 and TRBJ1-5; D might be TRBD1 (5 bases). Trimming left V 5 bases short and J 7 bases short, with 6 bases between. CDR1 and CDR2 from the germline V gene are LNHDA and SQIVND (reference sequence). This CDR3 contains 11 residues. The CDR3 DNA reads TGTGCCAGTAGTGACAGACAGCCCCAGCATTTT. It encodes CASSDRQPQHF.

This chain joins TRBV20-1 and TRBJ1-2, with unresolved D. Germline values: CDR1 DFQATT, CDR2 SNEGSKA (reference sequence). The CDR3 runs to 11 residues. The ends were cut back, 4 bases at V and 3 bases at J, with 6 bases in the middle. Written as DNA, the CDR3 is TGCAGTGCTAAGCCGGACTATGGCTACACCTTC. It translates to CSAKPDYGYTF.

The chain combines TRBV5-1 with TRBJ2-1, with D tentatively TRBD1 (6 bases). V dropped 0 bases and J dropped 2 bases, with 9 bases sitting between them. Germline lookup yields CDR1 SGHRS and CDR2 YFSETQ. The CDR3 covers 15 residues. CDR3 in amino acids: CASSLEAGAYNEQFF. CDR3 in DNA: TGCGCCAGCAGCTTGGAGGCAGGGGCCTACAATGAGCAGTTCTTC.